This T cell receptor beta chain was found in a study of blood T cell repertoires in COVID-19. In the study overall: From T cells, B-cell-depleted T cells, or PBMCs came the material, which was cDNA or gDNA.

Clones were read by immunoSEQ multiplex PCR, and TCRdb kept only the in-frame ones, dropping some. This table has 310,000 or so clones, around 85% appearing once. The V and J ends lost 2 bases and 4 bases, in that order; junction bases with no gene match: 7. Germline V CDR1 and CDR2: MNHEY, SVGAGI. This CDR3 contains 15 residues. Sequenced sample: PBMCs or T cells enriched from blood (not recorded which). The V call is TRBV6-5, the J call TRBJ1-1; 7 bases align to TRBD1. The TCR originated in a woman aged 40 to 50 who had recovered from COVID-19. The CDR3 protein is CASSYTRDRTTEAFF. CDR3 nucleotide sequence: TGTGCCAGCAGTTACACGCGGGACAGAACCACTGAAGCTTTCTTT.